The entry below describes one T cell receptor beta chain. Its antigen is not known. Trimming shortened V by 0 bases and J by 6 bases, and 14 bases separated the two germline ends. Germline lookup yields CDR1 KGHSH and CDR2 LQKENI. The CDR3 is 15 amino acids. This entry comes from a study of human T cells and chemical hapten exposure. Within the library, unique molecular identifiers were attached to each individual cDNA molecule. TCRdb re-called the RACE reads through MiXCR, storing one row per CDR3 protein. The sample has about 35,000 distinct CDR3 sequences; approximately 12% are singletons. Study-level results: Controls had significantly fewer large CDR3 similarity clusters than were formed by expanded TCRs.

Time point indicated: pre-sensitization, week 0. Treatment defined: therapeutic diphenylcyclopropenone sensitization with weekly scalp DPC. Unseparated into fractions, whole blood served as the source from which total RNA was extracted. The receptor was isolated from a middle-aged woman with alopecia areata. Some clones in this sample may be carry-over from other donors' samples. The V gene is TRBV18, the J gene TRBJ1-1; D remains unclear. This material consisted of whole blood, taken in connection with sensitization to the hapten diphenylcyclopropenone (DPC). The CDR3 here is CASSPPVNRDAEAFF. The CDR3 DNA reads TGTGCCAGCTCACCACCGGTCAACCGCGACGCTGAAGCTTTCTTT.